The next 10 T cell receptor beta chains were all read from a single sample in a study of regulatory T cells in long-lasting Graves disease. Time point here: newly diagnosed GD, antithyroid drugs for less than 3 months. The TCR library was prepared using RNA isolated from PBMCs. The authors built TCR beta libraries using iRepertoire HTBI primers and Arm-PCR of CDR3 regions. MiXCR, applied by TCRdb to the multiplex PCR reads, yields one record per CDR3 protein. The table shows about 440,000 distinct CDR3 sequences, with about 15% occurring only once. The same data also went into a second study, on T cells in Graves' hyperthyroidism and ophthalmopathy.

Sample: peripheral blood mononuclear cells (PBMCs), taken at new diagnosis, from a patient treated with antithyroid drugs. These receptors were collected from a woman aged 30 to 39 with Graves disease.

The sample holds one count of this clonotype. The V and J genes are TRBV9 and TRBJ2-3; no clear D. The CDR3 covers 15 residues. The germline CDR1 and CDR2 sequences are SGDLS and YYNGEE. Deletions cut 3 bases from V and 1 base from J, with 12 bases between. CDR3 sequence (DNA): TGTGCCAGCAGCGAAGACATAGGGCGCACAGATACGCAGTATTTT. Translation: CASSEDIGRTDTQYF. Supplemented by reference TRBV9 and TRBJ2-3, the full variable domain reads DSGVTQTPKHLITATGQRVTLRCSPRSGDLSVYWYQQSLDQGLQFLIQYYNGEERAKGNILERFSAQQFPDLHSELNLSSLELGDSALYFCASSEDIGRTDTQYFGPGTRLTVL.

This clonotype was recorded a few times. Written as DNA, the CDR3 is TGTGCCAGCAGAACGGGACAGGGGCCTATCTACACCTTC. This sequence encodes CASRTGQGPIYTF. The rearrangement links TRBV12-3 or TRBV12-4 to TRBJ1-2; 10 nucleotides agree with TRBD1. There are 13 residues in the CDR3. The V segment lost 6 bases and the J segment 10 bases; nucleotides outside the gene matches: 8.

This clonotype was recorded at least ten times. This chain connects TRBV2 to TRBJ2-5, with 10 bases lining up with TRBD2. This CDR3 contains 15 residues. Germline lookup yields CDR1 SNHLY and CDR2 FYNNEI. V lost 7 bases, J lost 5 bases, and 10 bases stayed unmatched. The CDR3 DNA sequence: TGTGCCAGCAAAGGTGCTAGCGGGAGAGTGGAGACCCAGTACTTC. The encoded protein is CASKGASGRVETQYF. The full variable domain, its missing parts supplied by reference TRBV2 and TRBJ2-5, is EPEVTQTPSHQVTQMGQEVILRCVPISNHLYFYWYRQILGQKVEFLVSFYNNEISEKSEIFDDQFSVERPDGSNFTLKIRSTKLEDSAMYFCASKGASGRVETQYFGPGTRLLVL.

This chain connects TRBV9 to TRBJ2-1; D remains ambiguous. Germline CDR1 and CDR2: SGDLS and YYNGEE. V was shortened by 0 bases and J by 5 bases, with 6 bases between the two germline ends. The CDR3 has 13 residues. CDR3 protein: CASSVDLNNEQFF. CDR3 DNA: TGTGCCAGCAGCGTAGACCTAAACAATGAGCAGTTCTTC. The variable domain in full, completed from reference TRBV9 and TRBJ2-1, reads DSGVTQTPKHLITATGQRVTLRCSPRSGDLSVYWYQQSLDQGLQFLIQYYNGEERAKGNILERFSAQQFPDLHSELNLSSLELGDSALYFCASSVDLNNEQFFGPGTRLTVL.

This clonotype turned up a few times. The chain carries TRBV15 and TRBJ2-1, with TRBD2 identical over 11 bases. With 3 bases clipped from V and 7 bases from J, the junction kept 8 bases outside the gene matches. From germline, CDR1 is LNHNV and CDR2 YYDKDF (reference sequence). The CDR3 is made up of 16 amino acids. The CDR3 bases are TGTGCCACCAGCAGCGGGTTAGCGGGAGGGCCGAATGAGCAGTTCTTC. Its translation: CATSSGLAGGPNEQFF.

Ten or more counts support this clonotype. The chain uses TRBV9 and TRBJ2-1; tentatively, D is TRBD2 (5 bases). Germline assignment: CDR1 SGDLS and CDR2 YYNGEE. The CDR3 is 15 amino acids. V lost 7 bases, J lost 0 bases, and 14 bases lay in between. The CDR3: CASALDFSSYNEQFF. The CDR3 DNA reads as TGTGCCAGCGCACTGGACTTCAGCTCCTACAATGAGCAGTTCTTC.

This clonotype was picked up a small number of times. Mismatch with germline at one junction end may stem from a read error. The genes are TRBV3-1 and TRBJ2-5, with TRBD2 matching over 11 bases. The CDR3 loop spans 15 amino acids. The germline V gene encodes CDR1 LGHDT and CDR2 YNNKEL (reference sequence). CDR3 sequence (DNA): TGTGCCAGCAGCCAACGAATAGCGGGAGGGACAAAGAGTAGCTTC. Translated, it gives CASSQRIAGGTKSSF.

This clonotype was picked up a small number of times. This chain links TRBV7-8 with TRBJ1-3, with a weak D call TRBD1 (5 bases). CDR3 length: 16 residues. Between the trimmed V and J ends, which lost 1 base and 0 bases, there was a span of 10 bases. CDR1 and CDR2 (germline): SGHVS, FQNEAQ. CDR3 nucleotide sequence: TGTGCCAGCAGCTTAGGGGGCGACCCCTCTGGAAACACCATATATTTT. It encodes CASSLGGDPSGNTIYF. The entire variable domain, with the rest obtained from reference TRBV7-8 and TRBJ1-3, is as follows: GAGVSQSPRYKVAKRGQDVALRCDPISGHVSLFWYQQALGQGPEFLTYFQNEAQLDKSGLPSDRFFAERPEGSVSTLKIQRTQQEDSAVYLCASSLGGDPSGNTIYFGEGSWLTVV.

This clonotype was counted ten times or more. This chain uses TRBV18 with TRBJ2-5; TRBD1 matches at 7 bases. V gave up 3 bases and J gave up 6 bases; unmatched junction bases: 10. The V gene's germline CDR1 is KGHSH and CDR2 LQKENI. This CDR3 is 15 amino acids long. CDR3 in amino acids: CASSPMKGGLKTQYF. The CDR3 nucleotides read TGTGCCAGCTCACCCATGAAAGGGGGCCTCAAGACCCAGTACTTC.

The genes are TRBV18 and TRBJ2-5; D call uncertain. Per germline, CDR1 KGHSH and CDR2 LQKENI. Trimming left V 3 bases short and J 3 bases short, with 8 bases between. This CDR3 is built from 13 residues. CDR3 protein: CASSPSLEETQYF. Written as DNA, the CDR3 is TGTGCCAGCTCACCCAGTTTGGAAGAGACCCAGTACTTC. Together with reference TRBV18 and TRBJ2-5, the CDR3 gives the full variable domain: NAGVMQNPRHLVRRRGQEARLRCSPMKGHSHVYWYRQLPEEGLKFMVYLQKENIIDESGMPKERFSAEFPKEGPSILRIQQVVRGDSAAYFCASSPSLEETQYFGPGTRLLVL.